The 16 T cell receptor beta chains below come from one sample, sequenced in a study of T cell changes during pregnancy in multiple sclerosis. Clones were read by immunoSEQ multiplex PCR, and TCRdb kept only the in-frame ones, dropping some. Here the sample spans 85,000 to 100,000 clones, roughly 90% being singletons. Source: peripheral blood, taken in the first trimester of pregnancy. Receptors originate from a female donor with multiple sclerosis, enrolled in a pregnancy study.

This clone occurred a few times. The chain combines TRBV30 with TRBJ1-2; TRBD1 is a possible D gene (5 bases). Per germline, CDR1 GTSNPN and CDR2 SVGIG (reference sequence). V shed 3 bases and J shed 5 bases, with 13 bases lying between them. This CDR3 is built from 13 residues. This chain's CDR3 is CAWRDGGDYGYTF. DNA for the CDR3: TGTGCCTGGAGGGACGGGGGTGATTATGGCTACACCTTC.

On this clone: One end of the junction does not line up with germline, which may come from a read error. The genes are TRBV5-1 and TRBJ1-1; tentatively, D is TRBD1 (6 bases). The germline CDR1 and CDR2 sequences are SGHRS and YFSETQ. The CDR3 runs 14 residues. CDR3 sequence: CASRANQGNAEAFF. The CDR3 DNA follows: TGCGCCAGCAGAGCGAACCAGGGGAACGCTGAAGCTTTCTTT.

The chain combines TRBV2 with TRBJ1-1; D not resolved. Deletions cut 4 bases from V and 1 base from J, with 10 bases between. The CDR3 runs to 14 residues. The germline gives CDR1 SNHLY, CDR2 FYNNEI. DNA for the CDR3: TGTGCCAGCAGTGTCTCGGGATCGAACACTGAAGCTTTCTTT. Protein: CASSVSGSNTEAFF.

The J gene is TRBJ2-5, the V gene TRBV11-3; TRBD1 agrees at 8 bases. Germline CDR1 is SGHNT and CDR2 is YENEEA. The CDR3 consists of 13 residues. The junction had 4 bases not matched to a gene; V was cut back by 5 bases and J by 5 bases. The DNA for the CDR3 is TGTGCCAGCAGCCGTACAGGGGGGGAGACCCAGTACTTC. Translating it yields CASSRTGGETQYF. Complete variable domain (other parts from reference TRBV11-3 and TRBJ2-5): EAGVVQSPRYKIIEKKQPVAFWCNPISGHNTLYWYLQNLGQGPELLIRYENEEAVDDSQLPKDRFSAERLKGVDSTLKIQPAELGDSAVYLCASSRTGGETQYFGPGTRLLVL.

The chain combines TRBV4-3 with TRBJ2-5; no firm D call. The CDR3 runs 13 residues. The V gene lost 0 bases and the J gene lost 5 bases, with 7 bases spanning the gap. Germline values: CDR1 LGHNA, CDR2 YSLEER. The CDR3 region is CASSQDLVETQYF. In DNA, the CDR3 is TGCGCCAGCAGCCAAGATCTAGTTGAGACCCAGTACTTC.

A single count supports this clone. This CDR3 is CASSLIGGAGTEAFF. The CDR3 DNA follows: TGTGCCAGCAGTTTAATAGGGGGCGCGGGCACTGAAGCTTTCTTT. The V gene is TRBV27, the J gene TRBJ1-1; 7 nucleotides agree with TRBD1. Germline CDR1 reads MNHEY; CDR2 reads SMNVEV (reference sequence). This CDR3 region has 15 residues. V lost 2 bases, J lost 4 bases, and 7 bases stayed unmatched.

This chain uses TRBV27 with TRBJ2-7; a possible D gene is TRBD2 (5 bases). Deletions cut 8 bases from V and 5 bases from J, with 16 bases between. CDR1 is MNHEY, CDR2 SMNVEV, per germline (reference sequence). There are 13 residues in the CDR3. CDR3 in amino acids: CASASSGFNEQYF. The CDR3 DNA is TGTGCCAGCGCTAGTTCGGGGTTCAACGAGCAGTACTTC.

CDR3 sequence reads: CASSRTAGGTEAFF. In nucleotides, the CDR3 is TGTGCCAGCAGCCGGACGGCTGGGGGGACTGAAGCTTTCTTT. This chain joins TRBV7-2 and TRBJ1-1, with D perhaps matching TRBD1 (5 bases). Germline V gene lookup returns CDR1 SGHTA and CDR2 FQGNSA. This CDR3 is 14 amino acids long. Deletions cut 5 bases from V and 5 bases from J, with 15 bases between.

The J gene is TRBJ1-5, the V gene TRBV4-1; D gene unclear. The germline CDR1 and CDR2 sequences are MGHRA and YSYEKL. Trimming removed 3 bases at V and 1 base at J, with 13 bases between. This CDR3 has 16 residues. The CDR3 protein is CASSQPSEGSNQPQHF. The CDR3 nucleotides read TGCGCCAGCAGCCAGCCCTCGGAGGGCAGCAATCAGCCCCAGCATTTT.

This chain uses TRBV6-6 with TRBJ2-3; 9 nucleotides align to TRBD1. V was pared by 5 bases and J by 0 bases, with 6 bases of the junction left unmatched. The CDR3 is 16 amino acids. Germline V gives CDR1 MNHNY, CDR2 SVGAGI (reference sequence). As DNA, the CDR3 is TGTGCCAGCAGTCCGTCAGACAGGGGGAGCACAGATACGCAGTATTTT. This sequence encodes CASSPSDRGSTDTQYF.

The genes are TRBV4-1 and TRBJ2-7; weak D call: TRBD1 (6 bases). CDR3 length: 14 amino acids. The germline V gene encodes CDR1 MGHRA and CDR2 YSYEKL. V dropped 3 bases and J dropped 5 bases, with 14 bases sitting between them. This chain's CDR3 is CASSQGAGDHEQYF. CDR3 bases: TGCGCCAGCAGCCAGGGGGCAGGAGACCACGAGCAGTACTTC.

On this clone itself: At one end the junction does not follow the germline gene, possibly because of a read error. V usage is TRBV5-1 and J usage is TRBJ2-6, with 9 bases matching TRBD1. This CDR3 comprises 16 residues. Germline V gene lookup returns CDR1 SGHRS and CDR2 YFSETQ. CDR3 DNA: TGCGCCAGCAGGTTGGGGGACAGGGCTGGGGCCAACGTCCTGACTTTC. This codes for CASRLGDRAGANVLTF.

The chain has TRBV11-3 and TRBJ2-1; D not resolved. Germline CDR1 is SGHNT and CDR2 is YENEEA. The V end lost 5 bases, the J end lost 0 bases, and 5 bases lay between the germline ends. The CDR3 has 13 residues. The CDR3 protein is CASSLSSYNEQFF. CDR3 in DNA: TGTGCCAGCAGCCTGAGCTCCTACAATGAGCAGTTCTTC.

This chain connects TRBV21-1 to TRBJ2-1; the table's D gene call, TRBD2, was not cross checked with the DNA. TRBV21-1 constitutes a pseudogene. The CDR3 consists of 17 residues. DNA for the CDR3: TGTGCCAGCAGCCCGGGACTAGCGGGGTTATCCTCCAATGAGCAGTTCTTC. This translates into CASSPGLAGLSSNEQFF.

CDR3 loop: CASRNRGNEQFF. CDR3 bases: TGTGCCAGCAGGAACAGGGGAAATGAGCAGTTCTTC. The chain joins TRBV6-1 to TRBJ2-1; 7 bases match TRBD1. The germline V gene has CDR1 MNHNS and CDR2 SASEGT. The CDR3 loop spans 12 amino acids. The V segment lost 6 bases and the J segment 7 bases; nucleotides outside the gene matches: 3.

This chain connects TRBV5-1 to TRBJ2-6; D is possibly TRBD1 (6 bases). The germline CDR1 and CDR2 sequences are SGHRS and YFSETQ. CDR3 length equals 14 residues. V lost 9 bases and J lost 3, with 13 bases in between. CDR3 sequence: CATTTGNGANVLTF. The CDR3 bases are TGCGCCACCACAACAGGGAATGGGGCCAACGTCCTGACTTTC.